This T cell receptor (beta chain) was captured by sequencing in a study of blood T cell repertoires in COVID-19. Overall study context: Donors in the United States, Italy and Spain gave samples during acute or convalescent COVID-19. Sources were T cells, B-cell-depleted T cells, or PBMCs; the material itself was cDNA or gDNA.

This clone has only a few counts. How the authors handled the data: Nucleated cell number was recorded as an estimate derived from reference gene primer amplification. TCRdb's table, derived via immunoSEQ multiplex PCR, lists solely in-frame clones and lacks some. That table supplies the V and J calls and clone size; D and trimming were determined from the DNA. Of about 200,000 clones in the sample, roughly four fifths were seen once. Germline-derived CDR1 and CDR2 are SGHDT and YYEEEE. CDR3 length: 15 residues. V dropped 3 bases and J dropped 4; count of bases not matched to a gene: 10. The chain joins TRBV5-6 to TRBJ2-7, with TRBD2 matching 7 bases. The sequencing input was peripheral blood. The receptor was derived from a woman in her forties with acute or convalescent COVID-19. The CDR3 region is CASSSSPAGYYEQYF. In DNA, the CDR3 is TGTGCCAGCAGCTCCTCCCCAGCGGGGTATTACGAGCAGTACTTC.